This T cell receptor beta chain emerged from a study of regulatory and conventional T cells in RAG deficiency. Conventional CD4+ T cells were sorted from blood as CD25-low CD127-high cells. Germline V gene data show CDR1 as SGHDT and CDR2 as YYEEEE. CDR3 length equals 12 residues. The V end lost 0 bases, the J end lost 8 bases, and 8 bases lay between the germline ends. The assay was immunoSEQ multiplex PCR, and TCRdb's table has in-frame clones only and misses some. Of almost 35,000 clones in the sample, about three quarters are singletons; the top ten hold under 4.5%. These data also featured in a second study, about regulatory T cells. That work states: The PCR used 52 TRBV and 13 TRBJ primers.

This clonotype was sampled from a human donor in good health. Sequenced: CD4+ effector T cells sorted from blood. This chain uses TRBV5-6 with TRBJ1-1, with a weak D call TRBD1 (5 bases). The CDR3 DNA is TGTGCCAGCAGCTTGGGAAACAGGGAAGCTTTCTTT. Protein: CASSLGNREAFF.